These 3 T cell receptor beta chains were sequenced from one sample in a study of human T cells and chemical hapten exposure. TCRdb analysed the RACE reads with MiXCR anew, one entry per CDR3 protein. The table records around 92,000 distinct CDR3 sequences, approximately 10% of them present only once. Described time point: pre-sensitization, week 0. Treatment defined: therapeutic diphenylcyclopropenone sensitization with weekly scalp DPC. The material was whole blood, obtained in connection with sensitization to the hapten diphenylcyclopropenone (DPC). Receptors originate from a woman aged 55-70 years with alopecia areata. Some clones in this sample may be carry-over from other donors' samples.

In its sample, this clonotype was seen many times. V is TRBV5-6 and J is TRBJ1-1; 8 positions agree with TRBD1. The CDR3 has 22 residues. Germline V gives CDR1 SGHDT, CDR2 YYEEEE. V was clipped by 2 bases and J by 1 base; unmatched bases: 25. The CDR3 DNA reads TGTGCCAGCAGCTTTATTAATCCCCACCCTAGGGCGGGACAGGACCCGAACACTGAAGCTTTCTTT. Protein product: CASSFINPHPRAGQDPNTEAFF.

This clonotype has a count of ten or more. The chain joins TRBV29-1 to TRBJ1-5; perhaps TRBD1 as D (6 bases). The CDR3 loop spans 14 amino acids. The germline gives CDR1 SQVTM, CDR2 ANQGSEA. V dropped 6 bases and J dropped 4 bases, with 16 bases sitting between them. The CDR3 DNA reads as TGCAGCGTCTCCCTGACAGGCCCTAATCAGCCCCAGCATTTT. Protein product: CSVSLTGPNQPQHF.

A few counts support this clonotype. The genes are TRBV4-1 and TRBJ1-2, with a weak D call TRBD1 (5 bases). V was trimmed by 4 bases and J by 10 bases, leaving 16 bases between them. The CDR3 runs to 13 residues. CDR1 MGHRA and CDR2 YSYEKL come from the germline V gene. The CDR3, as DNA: TGCGCCAGCAGCCCAGATGGGGTCAGGGCCTACACCTTC. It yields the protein CASSPDGVRAYTF.